This T cell receptor beta chain was obtained from a study of cytomegalovirus exposure and HLA in healthy donors. This CDR3 has 14 amino acids. Germline V gene data show CDR1 as MNHNY and CDR2 as SVGAGI (reference sequence). After removal of 5 bases from V and 2 bases from J, the junction contained 5 bases not matched to a gene. These donors, healthy bone marrow donors, were studied. It was with 60 Vbeta and 13 Jbeta primers that the PCR ran. Repertoires were generated with immunoSEQ multiplex PCR, while TCRdb's copy carries only in-frame clones and drops some. The table lists about 180,000 clones, 80% of them singletons, with 6.5% to 8.5% in the top ten.

The sequenced sample was PBMCs. This sequence was found in a man in his thirties or forties in good health and CMV-seropositive. The rearrangement links TRBV6-6 to TRBJ1-1; TRBD1 agrees at 7 bases. Written as DNA, the CDR3 is TGTGCCAGCAGTCAGACAGGGAGAAACACTGAAGCTTTCTTT. This gives the protein CASSQTGRNTEAFF.